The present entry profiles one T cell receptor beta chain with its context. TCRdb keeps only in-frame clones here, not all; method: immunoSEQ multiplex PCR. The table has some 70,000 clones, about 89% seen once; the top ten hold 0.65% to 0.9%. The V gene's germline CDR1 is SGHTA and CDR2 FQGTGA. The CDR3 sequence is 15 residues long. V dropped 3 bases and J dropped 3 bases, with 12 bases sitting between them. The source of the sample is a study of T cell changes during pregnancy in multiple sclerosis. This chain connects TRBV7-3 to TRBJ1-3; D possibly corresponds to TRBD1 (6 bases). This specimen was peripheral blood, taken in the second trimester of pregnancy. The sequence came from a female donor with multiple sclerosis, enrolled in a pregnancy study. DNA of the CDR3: TGTGCCAGCAGCTTTACAGGGCAAGGTGGAAACACCATATATTTT. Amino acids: CASSFTGQGGNTIYF.